This TCR beta chain is from a study of blood T cell repertoires in COVID-19. The protocol was immunoSEQ multiplex PCR, while the TCRdb copy is restricted to in-frame clones and leaves out a portion. The sample yields around 100,000 clones, 90% seen once. CDR1 and CDR2 (germline): WSHSY, SAAADI. The V gene lost 8 bases and the J gene lost 1 base, with 11 bases spanning the gap. The CDR3 contains 13 residues. Sequenced sample: peripheral blood. This receptor was taken from a man aged 45 to 65 with acute or convalescent COVID-19. This chain joins TRBV10-2 and TRBJ2-5; TRBD2 is a possible D gene (6 bases). The CDR3 nucleotides are TGCGCCAGCCGACGGGACTTCCAAGAGACCCAGTACTTC. Protein sequence: CASRRDFQETQYF.